The 32 T cell receptor beta chains given below trace back to one sample, sequenced in a study of blood T cell repertoires in COVID-19. Data came from immunoSEQ multiplex PCR; TCRdb stores just in-frame clones and leaves some out. The sample carries roughly 430,000 clones, roughly 88% recorded once. The specimen sequenced was PBMCs or T cells enriched from blood (not recorded which). These receptors all come from a woman between 40 and 55 years old with acute COVID-19.

The rearrangement joins TRBV15 to TRBJ2-1, with TRBD2 matching 9 bases. With V trimmed by 2 bases and J by 4 bases, 3 bases remained unmatched. Germline CDR1 is LNHNV and CDR2 is YYDKDF (reference sequence). The CDR3 consists of 15 residues. In DNA form, the CDR3 reads TGTGCCACCAGCAGACCTAGCGGGGATTACAATGAGCAGTTCTTC. This gives the protein CATSRPSGDYNEQFF.

This clone was found a few times. The V and J genes are TRBV7-9 and TRBJ1-1; TRBD1 agrees at 7 bases. Looked up from germline, CDR1 is SEHNR and CDR2 is FQNEAQ (reference sequence). The V and J ends lost 5 bases and 10 bases, in that order; junction bases with no gene match: 13. The CDR3 sequence is 14 residues long. The CDR3 sequence: CASSPPTGPGGAFF. The CDR3 region has the DNA TGTGCCAGCAGCCCTCCGACAGGGCCCGGAGGAGCTTTCTTT.

The chain is built from TRBV5-1 and TRBJ1-1; D gene uncertain. This CDR3 contains 13 residues. V was clipped by 0 bases and J by 0 bases, with 3 bases between them. The germline V gene has CDR1 SGHRS and CDR2 YFSETQ. CDR3 bases: TGCGCCAGCAGCTTGGGAGTGAACACTGAAGCTTTCTTT. It yields the protein CASSLGVNTEAFF.

This CDR3 is CASSEALGTGANGYTF. CDR3 nucleotide sequence: TGTGCCAGCAGTGAAGCGCTCGGGACAGGGGCGAATGGCTACACCTTC. V usage is TRBV2 and J usage is TRBJ1-2; TRBD1 agrees at 10 bases. This CDR3 comprises 16 residues. Trimming removed 0 bases from V and 6 bases from J; junction bases left unmatched: 7. Per the germline V gene, CDR1 is SNHLY and CDR2 is FYNNEI.

On this clone itself: Germline is not matched at one junction end, which may reflect a read error. This rearrangement joins TRBV30 to TRBJ1-2; D remains ambiguous. The germline CDR1 and CDR2 sequences are GTSNPN and SVGIG (reference sequence). The CDR3 sequence is 9 residues long. The CDR3 here is CAWLPSPPF. In nucleotides, the CDR3 is TGTGCCTGGCTACCCTCCCCGCCCTTC. The full variable domain, rest sourced from reference TRBV30 and TRBJ1-2, is SQTIHQWPATLVQPVGSPLSLECTVEGTSNPNLYWYRQAAGRGLQLLFYSVGIGQISSEVPQNLSASRPQDRQFILSSKKLLLSDSGFYLCAWLPSPPFGSGTRLTVV.

The chain links TRBV18 to TRBJ1-2, with 8 bases lining up with TRBD1. This CDR3 spans 17 amino acids. Trimming took 2 bases from V and 1 from J; bases not matched to a gene: 9. Germline V gives CDR1 KGHSH, CDR2 LQKENI. CDR3 sequence: CASSPGTGSHLNYGYTF. CDR3 sequence (DNA): TGTGCCAGCTCACCAGGGACAGGTAGCCATCTTAACTATGGCTACACCTTC.

The chain uses TRBV6-1 and TRBJ2-5; TRBD1 agrees at 8 bases. The CDR3 contains 16 residues. Germline V gene sequence: CDR1 MNHNS, CDR2 SASEGT. Trimming at V came to 2 bases and at J to 5 bases, leaving 10 bases not matched to a gene. The CDR3 sequence: CASSELGRGLRETQYF. DNA for the CDR3: TGTGCCAGCAGTGAACTAGGCAGGGGGCTACGTGAGACCCAGTACTTC.

This rearrangement joins TRBV13 to TRBJ2-3; D may be TRBD1 (5 bases). In germline, CDR1 is PRHDT, CDR2 FYEKMQ (reference sequence). The CDR3 consists of 15 residues. The V end lost 5 bases, the J end lost 0 bases, and 12 bases lay between the germline ends. Here the CDR3 reads CASSPSGASTDTQYF. The CDR3 DNA reads TGTGCCAGCAGCCCGAGTGGGGCGAGCACAGATACGCAGTATTTT.

This chain uses TRBV4-2 with TRBJ1-4; TRBD1 aligns across 7 bases. V was clipped by 4 bases and J by 5 bases; unmatched bases: 7. The germline V gene encodes CDR1 LGHNA and CDR2 YNFKEQ. This CDR3 has 15 amino acids. The CDR3 sequence is CASSLETGQNEKLFF. CDR3 coding DNA: TGTGCCAGCAGCCTGGAGACAGGGCAGAATGAAAAACTGTTTTTT.

V gene TRBV14 combines with J gene TRBJ2-5; D gene unclear. The CDR3 length is 14 residues. Between the trimmed V and J ends, which lost 2 bases and 1 base, there was a span of 8 bases. Per the germline V gene, CDR1 is SGHDN and CDR2 is FVKESK. The CDR3 DNA reads TGTGCCAGCAGCCAACTCGACACCCAAGAGACCCAGTACTTC. This codes for CASSQLDTQETQYF.

V gene TRBV19 combines with J gene TRBJ1-6; possibly TRBD1 for D (5 bases). The CDR3 consists of 13 residues. V gave up 11 bases and J gave up 1 base, with 9 bases separating them. Per the germline V gene, CDR1 is LNHDA and CDR2 is SQIVND (reference sequence). CDR3 nucleotide sequence: TGTGCCGGAAGACAGTCCTATAATTCACCCCTCCACTTT. Protein product: CAGRQSYNSPLHF.

This chain links TRBV18 with TRBJ1-5, with TRBD1 identical over 7 bases. Germline values: CDR1 KGHSH, CDR2 LQKENI. The trim removed 5 bases at V and 5 bases at J, leaving 6 bases unmatched. The CDR3 totals 14 residues. The CDR3 here is CASSRGQGDQPQHF. In DNA form, the CDR3 reads TGTGCCAGCTCAAGGGGCCAGGGGGATCAGCCCCAGCATTTT.

About this clone: No conserved phenylalanine or tryptophan ends this CDR3, so it is likely a read error. Because the CDR3's place on the DNA is in doubt, the DNA is left out and the CDR3 is given as listed by TCRdb. The CDR3 loop is CASSPPGDSEVCV. The chain carries TRBV18 and TRBJ1-2; the DNA was not used to check the table's D call, TRBD1. CDR1 and CDR2 from the germline V gene are KGHSH and LQKENI. Inclusive of both ends, the CDR3 amounts to 13 amino acids.

The rearrangement joins TRBV20-1 to TRBJ1-2; D is ambiguous. This CDR3 is built from 13 residues. The germline V and J ends were trimmed by 3 bases and 3 bases, with 11 bases remaining between them. CDR1 and CDR2 (germline): DFQATT, SNEGSKA (reference sequence). CDR3 region: CSASGEGDYGYTF. CDR3 coding DNA: TGCAGTGCTAGTGGGGAGGGCGACTATGGCTACACCTTC.

The chain recombines TRBV19 with TRBJ2-1; maybe TRBD2 (6 bases). The V end was cut by 6 bases, the J end by 4 bases, with 10 bases between. There are 13 residues in the CDR3. Germline-derived CDR1 and CDR2 are LNHDA and SQIVND (reference sequence). This chain's CDR3 is CASRGLGYNEQFF. For the CDR3, the DNA is TGTGCCAGTAGGGGACTCGGATACAATGAGCAGTTCTTC.

Concerning this clone itself: At one of its ends the junction is not consistent with the germline gene, which may arise from a read error. The chain links TRBV3-1 (or the pseudogene TRBV3-2) to TRBJ2-5; 12 nucleotides match TRBD2. Germline CDR1 LGHDT, CDR2 YNNKEL (reference sequence). The CDR3 is made up of 14 amino acids. CDR3 region: CASSLTSGGLDLHF. In DNA form, the CDR3 reads TGTGCCAGCAGCCTGACTAGCGGGGGCCTCGACCTACACTTC.

The rearrangement links TRBV11-2 to TRBJ2-7, with D uncertain. Germline V CDR1 and CDR2: SGHAT, FQNNGV. The CDR3 is 14 residues long. Trimming took off 0 bases at V and 1 base at J, with 7 bases between the two ends. CDR3 amino acids: CASSLDWASYEQYF. The CDR3 DNA is TGTGCCAGCAGCTTAGATTGGGCATCCTACGAGCAGTACTTC.

The chain couples TRBV6-5 to TRBJ2-7; 8 positions agree with TRBD1. CDR1 MNHEY and CDR2 SVGAGI come from the germline V gene. V shed 6 bases and J 8 bases; nucleotides not matched to a gene: 12. CDR3 length: 14 residues. The CDR3 loop is CASSSLNRGRQQYF. The CDR3 bases are TGTGCCAGCAGCTCACTTAACAGGGGGAGGCAGCAGTACTTC.

The V call is TRBV10-3, the J call TRBJ1-2, with D tentatively TRBD1 (6 bases). Germline assignment: CDR1 ENHRY and CDR2 SYGVKD. The CDR3 covers 16 residues. The V and J ends lost 3 bases and 0 bases respectively, with 14 bases between them. The CDR3 DNA reads TGTGCCATCAGTGACAGGACAGCTAACCCTAACTATGGCTACACCTTC. Its translation is CAISDRTANPNYGYTF.

This sequence joins TRBV11-2 and TRBJ2-5; D may be TRBD1 (6 bases). The length of the CDR3 is 15 residues. The V end lost 5 bases, the J end lost 1 base, and 14 bases lay between the germline ends. CDR1 is SGHAT, CDR2 FQNNGV, per germline. Written as DNA, the CDR3 is TGTGCCAGCAGCCGTACAGGGATTACCCAAGAGACCCAGTACTTC. Its protein product is CASSRTGITQETQYF.

This clone was seen more than once but under ten times. This chain uses TRBV6-1 with TRBJ2-3, with D uncertain. The length of the CDR3 is 12 residues. The germline V and J ends were trimmed by 3 bases and 5 bases, with 6 bases remaining between them. The germline V gene encodes CDR1 MNHNS and CDR2 SASEGT. CDR3 sequence (DNA): TGTGCCAGCAGTGAGACTGAAGATACGCAGTATTTT. Protein product: CASSETEDTQYF.

The chain recombines TRBV19 with TRBJ1-1, with a weak D call TRBD1 (6 bases). Trimming removed 6 bases from V and 4 bases from J, with 21 bases in between. The germline gives CDR1 LNHDA, CDR2 SQIVND (reference sequence). CDR3 length: 16 amino acids. CDR3 protein: CASSHGDRRPGTEAFF. For the CDR3, the DNA is TGTGCCAGTAGCCACGGAGACAGGAGGCCAGGCACTGAAGCTTTCTTT.

The chain recombines TRBV7-8 with TRBJ2-7; 10 positions match TRBD1. V dropped 4 bases and J dropped 4; count of bases not matched to a gene: 7. The CDR3 has 15 amino acids. Germline CDR1 is SGHVS and CDR2 is FQNEAQ. CDR3 sequence reads: CASSSSGTGVYEQYF. Written as DNA, the CDR3 is TGTGCCAGCAGCTCATCCGGGACAGGGGTTTACGAGCAGTACTTC.

The chain links TRBV19 to TRBJ2-6; 8 nucleotides line up with TRBD1. J lost 0 bases, V lost 5 bases, and 6 bases had no gene match. This CDR3 comprises 17 residues. CDR1 is LNHDA, CDR2 SQIVND, per germline (reference sequence). The CDR3 sequence: CASSVDRGASGANVLTF. CDR3 DNA: TGTGCCAGTAGTGTCGACAGGGGTGCCTCTGGGGCCAACGTCCTGACTTTC. Filled out from reference TRBV19 and TRBJ2-6, the complete variable domain reads DGGITQSPKYLFRKEGQNVTLSCEQNLNHDAMYWYRQDPGQGLRLIYYSQIVNDFQKGDIAEGYSVSREKKESFPLTVTSAQKNPTAFYLCASSVDRGASGANVLTFGAGSRLTVL.

DNA of the CDR3: TGTGCCAGCAGCTTGCAGAGAAACACCATATATTTT. Translation gives CASSLQRNTIYF. The V gene is TRBV28, the J gene TRBJ1-3; D remains ambiguous. CDR1 is MDHEN, CDR2 SYDVKM, per germline. The CDR3 consists of 12 residues. V was cut by 6 bases and J by 5 bases, with 8 bases left in between. The full variable domain, with the rest looked up from reference TRBV28 and TRBJ1-3, is DVKVTQSSRYLVKRTGEKVFLECVQDMDHENMFWYRQDPGLGLRLIYFSYDVKMKEKGDIPEGYSVSREKKERFSLILESASTNQTSMYLCASSLQRNTIYFGEGSWLTVV.

The V and J genes are TRBV6-2 or TRBV6-3 and TRBJ2-1, with 8 bases identical to TRBD1. Looked up from germline, CDR1 is MNHEY and CDR2 is SVGEGT. The CDR3 contains 17 residues. The trim removed 2 bases at V and 4 bases at J, leaving 10 bases unmatched. CDR3 coding DNA: TGTGCCAGCAGTTACACGAGACTCGGGACAGGATACAATGAGCAGTTCTTC. Translating gives CASSYTRLGTGYNEQFF.

This rearrangement joins TRBV5-1 to TRBJ2-5, with a weak D call TRBD2 (5 bases). Germline CDR1 reads SGHRS; CDR2 reads YFSETQ. The CDR3 contains 15 residues. V lost 0 bases and J lost 1, with 10 bases in between. This CDR3 is CASSLGRGAQETQYF. The CDR3 DNA sequence: TGCGCCAGCAGCTTGGGTCGGGGAGCCCAAGAGACCCAGTACTTC.

The V call is TRBV5-1, the J call TRBJ1-3, with D unclear. The CDR3 is 14 residues long. In germline, CDR1 is SGHRS, CDR2 YFSETQ. V was pared by 4 bases and J by 3 bases, with 11 bases between. DNA for the CDR3: TGCGCCAGCAGCCCCCCCGGTAGTGGAAACACCATATATTTT. This gives the protein CASSPPGSGNTIYF.

The chain uses TRBV12-3 or TRBV12-4 and TRBJ1-5; the D gene is possibly TRBD1 (5 bases). The V end was cut by 7 bases, the J end by 6 bases, with 13 bases between. The CDR3 totals 13 residues. For the CDR3, the DNA is TGTGCCAGCACCCCGCAGGGCCGTCAGCCCCAGCATTTT. Amino acid sequence: CASTPQGRQPQHF.

The V call is TRBV19, the J call TRBJ1-1, with no clear D. The germline V gene has CDR1 LNHDA and CDR2 SQIVND (reference sequence). V lost 2 bases to trimming and J lost 5 bases, with 9 bases between them. The CDR3 contains 13 residues. CDR3 nucleotides: TGTGCCAGTAGTATAAAGTTTCGGACTGAAGCTTTCTTT. Protein: CASSIKFRTEAFF.

The chain recombines TRBV30 with TRBJ2-5; D is possibly TRBD1 (6 bases). The germline V and J ends were trimmed by 0 bases and 5 bases, with 16 bases remaining between them. The CDR3 is 15 residues long. The germline V gene encodes CDR1 GTSNPN and CDR2 SVGIG (reference sequence). DNA for the CDR3: TGTGCCTGGAGTGTTGGGGACACCATGCGGGAGACCCAGTACTTC. Protein sequence: CAWSVGDTMRETQYF.

The rearrangement uses TRBV4-1 and TRBJ1-2; D is perhaps TRBD1 (6 bases). The CDR3 is made up of 16 amino acids. V lost 2 bases and J 0 bases, leaving 13 bases between the germline ends. Germline V gene data show CDR1 as MGHRA and CDR2 as YSYEKL. The CDR3 region has the DNA TGCGCCAGCAGCCAAACAATAGGACAGACTAACTATGGCTACACCTTC. The encoded protein is CASSQTIGQTNYGYTF.